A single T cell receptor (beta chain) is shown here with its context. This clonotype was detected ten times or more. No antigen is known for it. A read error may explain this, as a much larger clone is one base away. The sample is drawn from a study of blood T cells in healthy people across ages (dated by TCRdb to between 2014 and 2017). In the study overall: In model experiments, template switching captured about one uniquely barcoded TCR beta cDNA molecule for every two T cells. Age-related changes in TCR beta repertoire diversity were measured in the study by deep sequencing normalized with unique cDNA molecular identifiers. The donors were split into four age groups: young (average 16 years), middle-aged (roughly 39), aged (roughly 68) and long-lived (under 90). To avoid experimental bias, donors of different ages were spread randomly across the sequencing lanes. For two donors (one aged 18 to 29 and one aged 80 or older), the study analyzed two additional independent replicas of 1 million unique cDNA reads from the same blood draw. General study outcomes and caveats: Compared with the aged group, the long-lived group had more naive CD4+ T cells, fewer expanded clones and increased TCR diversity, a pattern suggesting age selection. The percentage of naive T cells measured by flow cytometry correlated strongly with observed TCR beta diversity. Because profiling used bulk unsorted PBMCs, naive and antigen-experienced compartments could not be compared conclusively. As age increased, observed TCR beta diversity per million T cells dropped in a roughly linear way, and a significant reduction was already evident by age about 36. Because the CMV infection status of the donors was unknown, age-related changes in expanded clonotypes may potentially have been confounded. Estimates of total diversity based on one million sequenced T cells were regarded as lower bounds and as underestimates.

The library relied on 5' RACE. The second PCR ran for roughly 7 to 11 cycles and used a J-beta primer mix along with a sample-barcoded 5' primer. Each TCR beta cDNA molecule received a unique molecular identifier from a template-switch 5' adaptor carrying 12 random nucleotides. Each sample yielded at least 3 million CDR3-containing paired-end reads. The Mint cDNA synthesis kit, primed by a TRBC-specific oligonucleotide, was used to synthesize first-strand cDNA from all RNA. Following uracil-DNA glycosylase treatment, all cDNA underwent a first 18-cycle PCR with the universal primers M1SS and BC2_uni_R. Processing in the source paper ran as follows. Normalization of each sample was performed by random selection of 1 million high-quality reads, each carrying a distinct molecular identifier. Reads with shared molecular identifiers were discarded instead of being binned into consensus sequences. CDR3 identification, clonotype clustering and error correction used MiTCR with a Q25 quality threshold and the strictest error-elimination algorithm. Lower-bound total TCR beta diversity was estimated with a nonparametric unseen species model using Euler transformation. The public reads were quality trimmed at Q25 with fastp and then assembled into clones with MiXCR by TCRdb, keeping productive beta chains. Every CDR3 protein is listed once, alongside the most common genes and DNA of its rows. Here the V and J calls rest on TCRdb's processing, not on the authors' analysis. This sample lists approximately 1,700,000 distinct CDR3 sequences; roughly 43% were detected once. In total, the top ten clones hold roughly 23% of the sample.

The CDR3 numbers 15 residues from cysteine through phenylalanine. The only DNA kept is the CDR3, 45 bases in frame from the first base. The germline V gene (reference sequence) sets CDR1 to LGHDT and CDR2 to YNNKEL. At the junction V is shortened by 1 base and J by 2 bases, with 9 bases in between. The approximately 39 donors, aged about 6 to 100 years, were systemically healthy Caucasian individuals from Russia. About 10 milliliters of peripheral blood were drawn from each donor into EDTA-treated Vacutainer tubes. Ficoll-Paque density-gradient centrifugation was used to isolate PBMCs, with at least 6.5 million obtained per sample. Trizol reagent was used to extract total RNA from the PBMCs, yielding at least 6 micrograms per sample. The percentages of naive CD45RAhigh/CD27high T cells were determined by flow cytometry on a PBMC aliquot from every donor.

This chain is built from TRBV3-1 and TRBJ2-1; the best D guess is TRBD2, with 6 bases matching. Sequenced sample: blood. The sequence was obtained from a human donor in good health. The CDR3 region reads CASSQGWGAYNEQFF. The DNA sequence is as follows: TGTGCCAGCAGCCAAGGATGGGGGGCCTACAATGAGCAGTTCTTC.